This T cell receptor (beta chain) appears in the sequencing data of a study of blood T cells in healthy people across ages. Findings and caveats of the study: Measured against age, TCR beta diversity per million T cells decreased in a roughly linear manner.

A second PCR, run for roughly 7 to 11 cycles, used a sample-barcoded 5' primer plus a J-beta primer mix. A single record per CDR3 protein comes from TCRdb applying MiXCR to the 5' RACE reads. The sample shows about 1.1 million distinct CDR3 sequences, more than 30% of them seen only once. The CDR3 has 17 amino acids. CDR1 and CDR2 (germline): SGDLS, YYNGEE. With respect to this clonotype: Its specificity is not known. A read error may account for a junction end that differs from germline.

This chain links TRBV9 with TRBJ1-2; D gene uncertain. Sequenced: blood. This clonotype was obtained from a man younger than 35 in good health. CDR3 loop: CASSSPLDPISPYGHTF. The CDR3, as DNA: TGTGCCAGCAGCTCCCCCTTGGACCCCATCTCTCCCTATGGCCACACCTTC. The full variable domain, in which reference TRBV9 and TRBJ1-2 provide the parts outside the CDR3, is DSGVTQTPKHLITATGQRVTLRCSPRSGDLSVYWYQQSLDQGLQFLIQYYNGEERAKGNILERFSAQQFPDLHSELNLSSLELGDSALYFCASSSPLDPISPYGHTFGSGTRLTVV.